Listed below are T cell receptor beta chains from one sample, sequenced in a study of blood T cell repertoires in COVID-19. Sequencing used immunoSEQ multiplex PCR; TCRdb keeps in-frame clones, though not all of them. The table records more than 100,000 clones, around nine tenths of them present only once. The specimen sequenced was peripheral blood. These receptors were collected from a woman aged 45-60 years with active or convalescent COVID-19. Both conserved end residues are part of each CDR3. Fields, in order: J gene, clone size, V gene, D gene, CDR3 DNA, CDR3 protein. D genes are given only for firm matches. Clone size appears in some rows only: once, few, many, or a class for an expanded clone.

J: TRBJ2-7
size: once
V: TRBV4-1
D: TRBD2
DNA: TGCGCCAGCAGCCAAAGGACTAGCGGGAGCGGGATCCCCTACGAGCAGTACTTC
CDR3: CASSQRTSGSGIPYEQYF

J: TRBJ2-1
size: NA
V: TRBV5-4
D: NA
DNA: TGTGCCAGCAGCTTCCGGACTAAAAATGAGCAGTTCTTC
CDR3: CASSFRTKNEQFF

J: TRBJ2-5
size: NA
V: TRBV2
D: TRBD1
DNA: TGTGCCAGCAGTGAAGGGACAGGGACCGAGACCCAGTACTTC
CDR3: CASSEGTGTETQYF

J: TRBJ1-2
size: NA
V: TRBV6-2/TRBV6-3
D: TRBD1
DNA: TGTGCCAGCAGCTCCGGGACAGGGTTCAATGACTACACCTTC
CDR3: CASSSGTGFNDYTF

J: TRBJ1-2
size: NA
V: TRBV27
D: NA
DNA: TGTGCCAGCAGTTCACGCGCCGCGGGGCATGGCTACACCTTC
CDR3: CASSSRAAGHGYTF

J: TRBJ2-5
size: NA
V: TRBV7-2
D: TRBD2
DNA: TGTGCCAGCAGACAACTGGGGGGGGGAGAGACCCAGTACTTC
CDR3: CASRQLGGGETQYF

J: TRBJ1-6
size: NA
V: TRBV28
D: NA
DNA: TGTGCCAGCAGGGGCGGGAGCTCCTATAATTCACCCCTCCACTTT
CDR3: CASRGGSSYNSPLHF

J: TRBJ1-2
size: once
V: TRBV18
D: TRBD1
DNA: TGTGCCAGCTCACCACCGGGGACAGGGTCGGGCGGCTACACCTTC
CDR3: CASSPPGTGSGGYTF

J: TRBJ2-7
size: NA
V: TRBV10-3
D: TRBD2
DNA: TGTGCCATCAGCTCCGGGACTAGCGGGACTTACGAGCAGTACTTC
CDR3: CAISSGTSGTYEQYF

J: TRBJ2-5
size: once
V: TRBV5-6
D: TRBD2
DNA: TGTGCCAGCAGCCCGGGGAGGGCTTTGGAGACCCAGTACTTC
CDR3: CASSPGRALETQYF

J: TRBJ2-7
size: NA
V: TRBV9
D: NA
DNA: TGTGCCAGCAGCCCGACCGGGGTGGGTTTCGCTTCCTACGAGCAGTACTTC
CDR3: CASSPTGVGFASYEQYF

J: TRBJ2-1
size: NA
V: TRBV19
D: TRBD2
DNA: TGTGCCAGTAGTCTCGGACTAGCGAGCTCCTACAATGAGCAGTTCTTC
CDR3: CASSLGLASSYNEQFF

J: TRBJ1-2
size: NA
V: TRBV13
D: TRBD1
DNA: TGTGCCAGCAGCGGCCGCGGGAGGGGGCAAGGCTACACCTTC
CDR3: CASSGRGRGQGYTF

J: TRBJ2-1
size: NA
V: TRBV10-3
D: TRBD1
DNA: TGTGCCATCAGCGGCGGACAGGGCGGTGAGCAGTTCTTC
CDR3: CAISGGQGGEQFF

J: TRBJ1-1
size: few
V: TRBV21-1
D: NA
DNA: TGTGCCAGCAGCGACGAATGGGCAGGGGGCTTGGAAAACACTGAAGCTTTCTTT
CDR3: CASSDEWAGGLENTEAFF

J: TRBJ2-1
size: NA
V: TRBV10-3
D: TRBD2
DNA: TGTGCCATCAGTGACCCCGGACTAGCCGACACGGGTTTCTTC
CDR3: CAISDPGLADTGFF

J: TRBJ2-1
size: NA
V: TRBV20-1
D: TRBD2
DNA: TGCAGTGCTAGTGGGGCGGGAGGGCCGCAGTTCTTC
CDR3: CSASGAGGPQFF

J: TRBJ2-2
size: few
V: TRBV30
D: NA
DNA: TGTGCCTGGAGTGTACGCCAGGCCGGGGAGCTGTTTTTT
CDR3: CAWSVRQAGELFF

J: TRBJ2-7
size: NA
V: TRBV6-6
D: TRBD1
DNA: TGTGCCAGCAGTTACGCGTCGACAGGGGTAGGTGGCGAGCAGTACTTC
CDR3: CASSYASTGVGGEQYF

J: TRBJ2-7
size: NA
V: TRBV11-3
D: TRBD2
DNA: TGTGCCAGCAGCTTGAGAGGGGGACTAGCGGGGGAGGACCCTTACGAGCAGTACTTC
CDR3: CASSLRGGLAGEDPYEQYF

J: TRBJ1-6
size: NA
V: TRBV12-3/TRBV12-4
D: TRBD1
DNA: TGTGCCAGCAGGTACAGGGGGAATTCACCCCTCCACTTT
CDR3: CASRYRGNSPLHF

J: TRBJ2-1
size: NA
V: TRBV24-1
D: TRBD1
DNA: TGTGCCACCAGTGATTTGCGGGACAGGGGGGAGTTCTTC
CDR3: CATSDLRDRGEFF

J: TRBJ1-3
size: NA
V: TRBV6-2/TRBV6-3
D: TRBD1
DNA: TGTGCCAGCAGTCCGTGGAGAGGGGGCTATGGAAACACCATATATTTT
CDR3: CASSPWRGGYGNTIYF

J: TRBJ2-1
size: once
V: TRBV4-3
D: TRBD2
DNA: TGCGCCAGCAGCCAACGACAGGGACTAGCGGGTCCACCAGGGAATGAGCAGTTCTTC
CDR3: CASSQRQGLAGPPGNEQFF

J: TRBJ2-3
size: NA
V: TRBV15
D: NA
DNA: TGTGCCACCAGGCAACGGCCGGAGGGAGATACGCAGTATTTT
CDR3: CATRQRPEGDTQYF

J: TRBJ1-5
size: NA
V: TRBV19
D: NA
DNA: TGTGCCAGTATGGGGGCAGGGCCCCAGCATTTT
CDR3: CASMGAGPQHF

J: TRBJ2-1
size: NA
V: TRBV10-3
D: NA
DNA: TGTGCCATCGGGAGTAGAGGACAGTCTCCTGAGCAGTTCTTC
CDR3: CAIGSRGQSPEQFF

J: TRBJ1-6
size: NA
V: TRBV7-9
D: NA
DNA: TGTGCCAGCAGCTTAGCGGGACACTCAGTGTCCCTCCACTTT
CDR3: CASSLAGHSVSLHF

J: TRBJ2-7
size: NA
V: TRBV6-5
D: TRBD2
DNA: TGTGCCACCACCCACCAAGCGGGACCGTACGAGCAGTACTTC
CDR3: CATTHQAGPYEQYF

J: TRBJ1-1
size: NA
V: TRBV18
D: NA
DNA: TGTGCCAGCTTCTCCCTGGGGCAGAGAAACACTGAAGCTTTCTTT
CDR3: CASFSLGQRNTEAFF

J: TRBJ2-7
size: NA
V: TRBV7-2
D: TRBD1
DNA: TGTGCCAGCAGGACAAGGGGACAGAGCTACGAGCAGTACTTC
CDR3: CASRTRGQSYEQYF

J: TRBJ1-1
size: NA
V: TRBV15
D: NA
DNA: TGTGCCACCAGCTTAGGCCCAGGGCTTCGTTTTTTTGGAGCTTTCTTT
CDR3: CATSLGPGLRFFGAFF

J: TRBJ2-1
size: NA
V: TRBV5-6
D: TRBD2
DNA: TGTGCCAGCAGCTTGGATAGGACTAGCTCCTACAATGAGCAGTTCTTC
CDR3: CASSLDRTSSYNEQFF

J: TRBJ2-3
size: NA
V: TRBV2
D: TRBD2
DNA: TGTGCCAGCAGGAAGGGACTAGCGAGCACAGATACGCAGTATTTT
CDR3: CASRKGLASTDTQYF

J: TRBJ2-7
size: NA
V: TRBV7-9
D: NA
DNA: TGTGCCAGCAGCTTAGCCCAGACCTACGAGCAGTACTTC
CDR3: CASSLAQTYEQYF

J: TRBJ1-2
size: NA
V: TRBV5-5
D: NA
DNA: TGTGCCAGCAGCTTGACCACTCCGACAGATGGCTACACCTTC
CDR3: CASSLTTPTDGYTF

J: TRBJ2-3
size: NA
V: TRBV10-3
D: TRBD1
DNA: TGTGCCATCACTGACAGGGAAGGGTGGAGCACAGATACGCAGTATTTT
CDR3: CAITDREGWSTDTQYF

J: TRBJ2-2
size: NA
V: TRBV19
D: TRBD2
DNA: TGTGCCAGTAGGGGACTAGCGGAGGTGTGGACCGGGGAGCTGTTTTTT
CDR3: CASRGLAEVWTGELFF

J: TRBJ1-6
size: NA
V: TRBV28
D: TRBD1
DNA: TGTGCCAGCAGGGTACGGACAGGGGCTAATTCACCCCTCCACTTT
CDR3: CASRVRTGANSPLHF

J: TRBJ1-2
size: NA
V: TRBV15
D: NA
DNA: TGTGCCACCAGCAGAGATCAGGGTGGCTACACCTTC
CDR3: CATSRDQGGYTF

J: TRBJ1-1
size: NA
V: TRBV6-5
D: NA
DNA: TGTGCCAGCAGCTCCCCCGGTGGCGGGAACACTGAAGCTTTCTTT
CDR3: CASSSPGGGNTEAFF

J: TRBJ2-6
size: NA
V: TRBV5-1
D: NA
DNA: TGCGCCAGCAGCCCTCTCTCTGGGGCCAACGTCCTGACTTTC
CDR3: CASSPLSGANVLTF

J: TRBJ2-5
size: NA
V: TRBV18
D: NA
DNA: TGTGCCAGCTCACCAAGCGACAGCCAAGAGACCCAGTACTTC
CDR3: CASSPSDSQETQYF

J: TRBJ2-1
size: once
V: TRBV9
D: TRBD2
DNA: TGTGCCAGCAGCGTGGCTAGCGGTTACAATGAGCAGTTCTTC
CDR3: CASSVASGYNEQFF

J: TRBJ2-7
size: NA
V: TRBV15
D: TRBD1
DNA: TGTGCCACCAGCAGAGACAGACTAACAGGGGGCGGGCAGTACTTC
CDR3: CATSRDRLTGGGQYF

J: TRBJ2-3
size: NA
V: TRBV2
D: NA
DNA: TGTGCCAGCACCCTAGCCGCAGATACGCAGTATTTT
CDR3: CASTLAADTQYF